This T cell receptor (beta chain) was obtained from a study of blood T cell repertoires in COVID-19. Overall study context: T cells, B-cell-depleted T cells, or PBMCs supplied cDNA or gDNA.

Profiling relied on immunoSEQ multiplex PCR, and the TCRdb table lists in-frame clones only, not all of them. Of just under 350,000 clones detected, around 87% appear once; the ten largest clones hold around 6%. With 3 bases clipped from V and 7 bases from J, the junction kept 7 bases outside the gene matches. The CDR3 totals 14 residues. Germline V gene sequence: CDR1 GTSNPN, CDR2 SVGIG (reference sequence). This sequence was found in a woman aged 45-65 years with COVID-19, enrolled during active disease. The chain employs TRBV30 and TRBJ2-1, with TRBD2 matching over 9 bases. The specimen sequenced was peripheral blood. The CDR3 DNA reads TGTGCCTGGAGCCCCGGGACTAGCCTAAATGAGCAGTTCTTC. This encodes CAWSPGTSLNEQFF.